This T cell receptor beta chain comes out of a study of T cells expressing NK-cell markers. TCRdb processed the 5' RACE reads again and assigns one entry to each CDR3 protein, with no DNA. The sample has 350,000 to 400,000 distinct CDR3 sequences. The CDR3 covers 18 residues. The V gene's germline CDR1 is LGHDT and CDR2 YNNKEL (reference sequence). This sequence joins TRBV3-1 and TRBJ2-1; without DNA, the TCRdb call of TRBD2 cannot be checked. The origin of this receptor is a woman aged 50 to 65 in good health. The specimen sequenced was blood T cells: a sorted CD56 or NKG2C T cell subset, CD4+ or CD8+ T cells, or bulk PBMC T cells (not recorded which). The CDR3 here is CASSQPLAGARAYNEQFF.